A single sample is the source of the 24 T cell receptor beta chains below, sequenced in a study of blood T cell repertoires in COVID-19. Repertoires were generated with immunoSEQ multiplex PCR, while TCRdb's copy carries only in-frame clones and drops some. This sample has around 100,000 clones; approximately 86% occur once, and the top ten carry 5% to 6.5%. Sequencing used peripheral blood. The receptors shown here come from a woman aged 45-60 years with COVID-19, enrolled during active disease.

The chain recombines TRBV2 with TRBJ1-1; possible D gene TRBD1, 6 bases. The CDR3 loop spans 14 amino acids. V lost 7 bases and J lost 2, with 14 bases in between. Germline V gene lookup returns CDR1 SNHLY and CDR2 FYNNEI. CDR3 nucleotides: TGTGCCAGCAACGGACAGAGCTTTAACACTGAAGCTTTCTTT. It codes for CASNGQSFNTEAFF.

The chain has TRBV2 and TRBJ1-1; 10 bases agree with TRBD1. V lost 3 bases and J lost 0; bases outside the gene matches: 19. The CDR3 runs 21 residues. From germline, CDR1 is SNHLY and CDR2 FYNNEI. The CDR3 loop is CASSDPHLSMGQGNMNTEAFF. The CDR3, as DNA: TGTGCCAGCAGTGATCCTCATCTCTCGATGGGACAGGGGAACATGAACACTGAAGCTTTCTTT.

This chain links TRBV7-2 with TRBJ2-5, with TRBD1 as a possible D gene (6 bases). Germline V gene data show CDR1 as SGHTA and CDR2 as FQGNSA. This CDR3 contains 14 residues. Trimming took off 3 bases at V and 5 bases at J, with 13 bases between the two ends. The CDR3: CASSFQGYGETQYF. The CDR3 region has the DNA TGTGCCAGCAGCTTCCAGGGGTACGGGGAGACCCAGTACTTC. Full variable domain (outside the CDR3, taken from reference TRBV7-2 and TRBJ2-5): GAGVSQSPSNKVTEKGKDVELRCDPISGHTALYWYRQSLGQGLEFLIYFQGNSAPDKSGLPSDRFSAERTGGSVSTLTIQRTQQEDSAVYLCASSFQGYGETQYFGPGTRLLVL.

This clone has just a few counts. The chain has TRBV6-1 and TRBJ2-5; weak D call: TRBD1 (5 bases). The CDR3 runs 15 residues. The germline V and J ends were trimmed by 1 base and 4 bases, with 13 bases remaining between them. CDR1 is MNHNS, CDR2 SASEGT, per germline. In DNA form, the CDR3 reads TGTGCCAGCAGTGAAGAGGTCAGGGTGGCAGAGACCCAGTACTTC. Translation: CASSEEVRVAETQYF.

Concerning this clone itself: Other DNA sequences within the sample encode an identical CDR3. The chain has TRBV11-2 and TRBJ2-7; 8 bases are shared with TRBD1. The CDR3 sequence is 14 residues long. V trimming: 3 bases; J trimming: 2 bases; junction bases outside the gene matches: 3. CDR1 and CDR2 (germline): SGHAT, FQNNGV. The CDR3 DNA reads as TGTGCCAGCAGCTTGGGGACAGGTCCCTACGAGCAGTACTTC. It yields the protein CASSLGTGPYEQYF.

Here the CDR3 DNA reads TGCGCCAGCAGCTTGGAGACAGGGGCCGCAACTAATGAAAAACTGTTTTTT. As protein: CASSLETGAATNEKLFF. The chain employs TRBV5-1 and TRBJ1-4; TRBD1 matches 8 bases. Trimming removed 0 bases from V and 0 bases from J; junction bases left unmatched: 4. CDR1 is SGHRS, CDR2 YFSETQ, per germline. The CDR3 covers 17 residues.

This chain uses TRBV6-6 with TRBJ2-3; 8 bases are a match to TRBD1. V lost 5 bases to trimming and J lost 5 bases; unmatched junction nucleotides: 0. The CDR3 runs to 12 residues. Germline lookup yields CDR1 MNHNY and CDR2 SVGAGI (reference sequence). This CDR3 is CASSTGGDTQYF. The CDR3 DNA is TGTGCCAGCAGTACAGGGGGAGATACGCAGTATTTT.

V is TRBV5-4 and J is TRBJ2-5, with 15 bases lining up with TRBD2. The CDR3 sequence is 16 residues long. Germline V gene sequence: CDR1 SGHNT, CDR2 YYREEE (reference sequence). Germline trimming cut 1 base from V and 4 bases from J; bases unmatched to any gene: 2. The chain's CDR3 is CASSLRTSGGAETQYF. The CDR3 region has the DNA TGTGCCAGCAGCTTGAGGACTAGCGGGGGGGCAGAGACCCAGTACTTC.

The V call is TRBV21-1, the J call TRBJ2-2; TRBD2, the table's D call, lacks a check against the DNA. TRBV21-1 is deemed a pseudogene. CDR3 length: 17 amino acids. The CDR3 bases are TGTGCCAGCAGCCCTTGGACTAGCGGGGGGGCCGACCGGGAGCTGTTTTTT. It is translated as CASSPWTSGGADRELFF.

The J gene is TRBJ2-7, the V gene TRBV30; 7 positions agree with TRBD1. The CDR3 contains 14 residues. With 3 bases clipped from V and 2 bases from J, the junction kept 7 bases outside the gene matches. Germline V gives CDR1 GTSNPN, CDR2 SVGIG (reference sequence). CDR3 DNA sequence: TGTGCCTGGAGAGTCCGGGACAGAACCTACGAGCAGTACTTC. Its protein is CAWRVRDRTYEQYF.

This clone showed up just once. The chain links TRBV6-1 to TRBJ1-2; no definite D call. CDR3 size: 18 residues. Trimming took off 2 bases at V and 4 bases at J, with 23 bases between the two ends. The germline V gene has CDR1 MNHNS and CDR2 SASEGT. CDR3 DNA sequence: TGTGCCAGCAGTGAATGGAGTTCCACCCTCCTACTAGGCTATGGCTACACCTTC. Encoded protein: CASSEWSSTLLLGYGYTF.

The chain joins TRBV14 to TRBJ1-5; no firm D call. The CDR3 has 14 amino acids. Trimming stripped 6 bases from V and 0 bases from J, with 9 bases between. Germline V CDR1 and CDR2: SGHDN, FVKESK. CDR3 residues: CASRMEHSNQPQHF. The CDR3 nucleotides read TGTGCCAGCAGGATGGAGCATAGCAATCAGCCCCAGCATTTT.

This chain's CDR3 is CAWQGQTGNTIYF. CDR3 nucleotide sequence: TGTGCCTGGCAGGGACAGACTGGAAACACCATATATTTT. V and J are TRBV30 and TRBJ1-3, with 7 bases that match TRBD1. The germline V gene encodes CDR1 GTSNPN and CDR2 SVGIG (reference sequence). Germline trimming cut 5 bases from V and 2 bases from J; bases unmatched to any gene: 3. The CDR3 is 13 residues long.

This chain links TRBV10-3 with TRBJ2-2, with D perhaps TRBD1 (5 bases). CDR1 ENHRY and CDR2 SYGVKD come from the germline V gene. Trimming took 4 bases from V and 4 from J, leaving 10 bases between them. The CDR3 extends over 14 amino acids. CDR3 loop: CAISGIDSTGELFF. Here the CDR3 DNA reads TGTGCCATCAGTGGAATCGACAGCACCGGGGAGCTGTTTTTT.

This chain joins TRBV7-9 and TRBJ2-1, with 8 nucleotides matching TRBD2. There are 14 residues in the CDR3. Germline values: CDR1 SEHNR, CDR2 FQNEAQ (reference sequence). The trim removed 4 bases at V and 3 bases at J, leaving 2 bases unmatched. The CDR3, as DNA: TGTGCCAGCAGCTCCAGCGGGGGCTACAATGAGCAGTTCTTC. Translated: CASSSSGGYNEQFF.

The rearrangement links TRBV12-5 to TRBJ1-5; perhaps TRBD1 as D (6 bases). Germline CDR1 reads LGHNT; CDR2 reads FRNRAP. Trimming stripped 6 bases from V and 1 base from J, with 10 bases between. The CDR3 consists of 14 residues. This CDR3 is CASGSTGSNQPQHF. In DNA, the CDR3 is TGTGCTAGTGGCTCTACAGGGAGCAATCAGCCCCAGCATTTT.

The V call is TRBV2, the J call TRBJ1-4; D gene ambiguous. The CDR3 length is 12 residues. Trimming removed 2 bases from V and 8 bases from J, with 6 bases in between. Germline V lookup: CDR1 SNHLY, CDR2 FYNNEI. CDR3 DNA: TGTGCCAGCAGTGAATCTGTGGAAAAACTGTTTTTT. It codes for CASSESVEKLFF.

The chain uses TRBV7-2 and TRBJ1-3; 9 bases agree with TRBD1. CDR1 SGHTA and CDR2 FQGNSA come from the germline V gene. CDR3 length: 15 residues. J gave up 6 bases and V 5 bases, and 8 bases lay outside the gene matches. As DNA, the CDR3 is TGTGCCAGCAGCCAATACAGGGGGCAGGTAAACACCATATATTTT. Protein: CASSQYRGQVNTIYF.

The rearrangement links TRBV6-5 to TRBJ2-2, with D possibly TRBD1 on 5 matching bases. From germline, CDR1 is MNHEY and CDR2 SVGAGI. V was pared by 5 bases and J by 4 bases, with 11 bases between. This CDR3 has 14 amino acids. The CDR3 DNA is TGTGCCAGCAGTACCTTTCAGGGCACCGGGGAGCTGTTTTTT. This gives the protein CASSTFQGTGELFF.

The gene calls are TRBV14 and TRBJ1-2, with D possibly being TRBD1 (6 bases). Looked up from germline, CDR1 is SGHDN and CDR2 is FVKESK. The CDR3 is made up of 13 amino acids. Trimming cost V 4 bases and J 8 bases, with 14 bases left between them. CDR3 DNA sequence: TGTGCCAGCAGCCCTCAACAGGGTATCGGCTACACCTTC. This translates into CASSPQQGIGYTF.

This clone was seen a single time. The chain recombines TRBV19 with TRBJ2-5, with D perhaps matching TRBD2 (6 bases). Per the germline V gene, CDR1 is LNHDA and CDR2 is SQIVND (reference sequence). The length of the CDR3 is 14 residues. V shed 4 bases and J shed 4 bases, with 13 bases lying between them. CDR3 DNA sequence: TGTGCCAGTAGTACGACAAACGGGGGAGAGACCCAGTACTTC. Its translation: CASSTTNGGETQYF.

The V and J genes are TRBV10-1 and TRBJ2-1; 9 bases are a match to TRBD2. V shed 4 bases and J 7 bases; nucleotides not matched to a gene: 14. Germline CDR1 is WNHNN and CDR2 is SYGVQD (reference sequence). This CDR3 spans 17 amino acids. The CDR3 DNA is TGCGCCAGCAGTGTGGGCGGGGGGGCTGGTTCGACGAATGAGCAGTTCTTC. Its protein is CASSVGGGAGSTNEQFF.

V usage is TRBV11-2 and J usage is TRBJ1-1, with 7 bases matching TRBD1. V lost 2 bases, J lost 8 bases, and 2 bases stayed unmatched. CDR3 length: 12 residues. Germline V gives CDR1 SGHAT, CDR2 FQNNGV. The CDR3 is CASSLSTGEAFF. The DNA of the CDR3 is TGTGCCAGCAGCTTATCGACAGGGGAAGCTTTCTTT.

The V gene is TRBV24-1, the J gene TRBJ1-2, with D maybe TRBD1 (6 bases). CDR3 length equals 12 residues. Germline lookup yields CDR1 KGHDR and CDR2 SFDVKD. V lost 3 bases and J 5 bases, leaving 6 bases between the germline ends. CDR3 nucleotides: TGTGCCACCAGTGATCAGGGGTATGGCTACACCTTC. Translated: CATSDQGYGYTF.